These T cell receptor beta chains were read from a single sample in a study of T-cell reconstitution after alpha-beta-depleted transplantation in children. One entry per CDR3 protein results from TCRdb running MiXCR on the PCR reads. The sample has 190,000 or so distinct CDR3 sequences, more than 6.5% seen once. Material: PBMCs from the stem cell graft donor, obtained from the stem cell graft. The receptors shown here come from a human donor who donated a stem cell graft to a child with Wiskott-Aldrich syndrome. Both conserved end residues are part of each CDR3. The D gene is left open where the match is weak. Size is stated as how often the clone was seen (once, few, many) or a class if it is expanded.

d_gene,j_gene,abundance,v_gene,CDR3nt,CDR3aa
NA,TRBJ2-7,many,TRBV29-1,TGCAGCGCTTCACAGGGACCCAACGAGCAGTACTTC,CSASQGPNEQYF
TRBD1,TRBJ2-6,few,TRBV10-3,TGTGCCATCAGCTGGACAGGGGGCGCGACAGGGGCCAACGTCCTGACTTTC,CAISWTGGATGANVLTF
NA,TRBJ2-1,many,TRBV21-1,TGTGCCAGCAGCTCTCTCGGACTAGCGGGAGTAGGTGAGCAGTTCTTC,CASSSLGLAGVGEQFF
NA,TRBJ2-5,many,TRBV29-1,TGCAGCGTTGGCTTTGAGGGGGAGACCCAGTACTTC,CSVGFEGETQYF
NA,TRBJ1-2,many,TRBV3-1,TGTGCCAGCAGCCAAGTAACCGACCTCTATGGCTACACCTTC,CASSQVTDLYGYTF
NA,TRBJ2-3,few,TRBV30,TGTGCCTGGAGTATCGGAAGCACAGATACGCAGTATTTT,CAWSIGSTDTQYF
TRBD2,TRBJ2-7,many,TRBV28,TGTGCCAACCGGGCGGGGGGTTCCTACGAGCAGTACTTC,CANRAGGSYEQYF
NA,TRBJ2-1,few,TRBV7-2,TGTGCCAGCAGTCCTTATGGGACCCGAAATGAGCAGTTCTTC,CASSPYGTRNEQFF
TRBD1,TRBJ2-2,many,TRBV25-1,TGTGCCAGCGACGGACAGGCGAACACCGGGGAGCTGTTTTTT,CASDGQANTGELFF
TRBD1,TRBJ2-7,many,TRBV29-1,TGCAGCGTTAGGGACAGGGGGGCCTACGAGCAGTACTTC,CSVRDRGAYEQYF
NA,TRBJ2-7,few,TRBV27,TGTGCCAGCAGTTTCCGTGCCAGGGGGGATCCCTACGAGCAGTACTTC,CASSFRARGDPYEQYF
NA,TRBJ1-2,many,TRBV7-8,TGTGCCAGCAGCTTAGCCTCCCCGACCGTCCACTATGGCTACACCTTC,CASSLASPTVHYGYTF
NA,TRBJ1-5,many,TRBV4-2,TGTGCCAGCAGCCTGCTAAGGGATCAGCCCCAGCATTTT,CASSLLRDQPQHF